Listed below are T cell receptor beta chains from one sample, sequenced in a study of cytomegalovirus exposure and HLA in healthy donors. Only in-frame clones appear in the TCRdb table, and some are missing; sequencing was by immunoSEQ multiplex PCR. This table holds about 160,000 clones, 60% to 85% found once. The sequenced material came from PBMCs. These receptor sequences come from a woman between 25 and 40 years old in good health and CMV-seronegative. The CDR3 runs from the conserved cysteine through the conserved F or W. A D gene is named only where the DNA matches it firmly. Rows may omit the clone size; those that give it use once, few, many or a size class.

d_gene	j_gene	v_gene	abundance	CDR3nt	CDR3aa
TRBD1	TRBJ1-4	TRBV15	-	TGTGCCACCAGCAGAGAGCGGGGACAGGGTTGGGAAAAACTGTTTTTT	CATSRERGQGWEKLFF
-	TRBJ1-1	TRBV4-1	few	TGCGCCAGCAGCCACGTTAACACTGAAGCTTTCTTT	CASSHVNTEAFF
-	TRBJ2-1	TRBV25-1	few	TGTGCCAGCAGTGGACAGGGTCTTGGCGGGACCTCCTACAATGAGCAGTTCTTC	CASSGQGLGGTSYNEQFF
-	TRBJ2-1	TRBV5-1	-	TGCGCCAGCAGCTTGGCCCGGGGGTACTACAATGAGCAGTTCTTC	CASSLARGYYNEQFF
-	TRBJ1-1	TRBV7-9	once	TGTGCCAGCAGCTTTGGGACTCCATACACTGAAGCTTTCTTT	CASSFGTPYTEAFF
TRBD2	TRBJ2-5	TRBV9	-	TGTGCCAGCAGCGTGGCCACTAGCGGGGGGGAAGAGACCCAGTACTTC	CASSVATSGGEETQYF
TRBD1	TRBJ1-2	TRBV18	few	TGTGCCAGCTCACAGAGGGGGCAAAGCTATGGCTACACCTTC	CASSQRGQSYGYTF
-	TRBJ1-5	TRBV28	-	TGTGCCAGCAGTTTCGGAGGGGATCAGCCCCAGCATTTT	CASSFGGDQPQHF
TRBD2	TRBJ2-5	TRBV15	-	TGTGCCACCAGCAGAGGGGGGGGACTAGCGGGGGGGCAAGAGACCCAGTACTTC	CATSRGGGLAGGQETQYF
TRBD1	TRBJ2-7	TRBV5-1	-	TGCGCCAGCAGCTTGGGTCCGGGACAGGGGGGCTACGAGCAGTACTTC	CASSLGPGQGGYEQYF
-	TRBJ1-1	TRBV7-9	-	TGTGCCAGCAGCTTAGCGAGCGGGGGGCGGAACACTGAAGCTTTCTTT	CASSLASGGRNTEAFF
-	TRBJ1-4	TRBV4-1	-	TGCGCCAGCAGCCTAATGTCGGTTGGTGAAAAACTGTTTTTT	CASSLMSVGEKLFF
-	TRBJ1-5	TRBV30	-	TGTGCCTGGAGTGCAACGACAGGCAGCAGCTCTCAGCCCCAGCATTTT	CAWSATTGSSSQPQHF
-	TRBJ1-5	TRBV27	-	TGTGCCAGCAGATCTCGAAGCCCTACGGGGGGCAATCAGCCCCAGCATTTT	CASRSRSPTGGNQPQHF
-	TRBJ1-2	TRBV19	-	TGTGCCAGTAGTATGGCGCCGGGGGGATCCTGGGGCTACACCTTC	CASSMAPGGSWGYTF
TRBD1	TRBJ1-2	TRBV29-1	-	TGCAGCGTTGTGAGGGTGACAGGGGGGTATGGCTGCACCTTC	CSVVRVTGGYGCTF
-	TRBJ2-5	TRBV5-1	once	TGCGCCAGCAGCTTGGAACTTCGAGAGACCCAGTACTTC	CASSLELRETQYF
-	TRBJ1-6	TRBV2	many	TGTGCCAGCAGTGATTCCGGGTCCCCCCTCCACTTT	CASSDSGSPLHF
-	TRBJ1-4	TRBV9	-	TGTGCCAGCAGCGTGGGTCCTGCGGCAACTAATGAAAAACTGTTTTTT	CASSVGPAATNEKLFF
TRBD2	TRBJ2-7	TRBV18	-	TGTGCCAGCAAATGGGCTAGCGGGTACGAGCAGTACTTC	CASKWASGYEQYF
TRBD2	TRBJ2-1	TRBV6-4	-	TGTGCCAGCAGTGACAGGTCTGGACTAGTCAATGAGCAGTTCTTC	CASSDRSGLVNEQFF
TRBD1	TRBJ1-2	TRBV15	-	TGTGCCACCAGCAGAGATCGCAGGGGGCGAGACTATGGCTACACCTTC	CATSRDRRGRDYGYTF
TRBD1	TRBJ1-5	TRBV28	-	TGTGCCAGCAGGAGGGGGCCGTTTGGGAATGACAATCAGCCCCAGCATTTT	CASRRGPFGNDNQPQHF
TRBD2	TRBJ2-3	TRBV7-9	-	TGTGCCAGCAGCCCGGGGACTAGCGGGGGGGTCACAGATACGCAGTATTTT	CASSPGTSGGVTDTQYF
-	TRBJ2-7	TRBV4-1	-	TGCGCCAGCAGCCAGTCCCTTGGCAGGGAATCCGACGAGCAGTACTTC	CASSQSLGRESDEQYF
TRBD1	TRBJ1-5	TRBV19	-	TGTGCCAGTAGCCGATCGGACAGGGATCAGCCCCAGCATTTT	CASSRSDRDQPQHF
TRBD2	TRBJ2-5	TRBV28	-	TGTGCCAGCAGTTTGGGGCGGGGGGGCCAAGAGACCCAGTACTTC	CASSLGRGGQETQYF
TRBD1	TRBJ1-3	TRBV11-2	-	TGTGCCAGCAGCTCGGGGACAGAGGGAAACACCATATATTTT	CASSSGTEGNTIYF
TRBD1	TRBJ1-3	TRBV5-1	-	TGCGCCAGCAGCAAAGGGGACAGTACAAACACCATATATTTT	CASSKGDSTNTIYF
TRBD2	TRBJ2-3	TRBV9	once	TGTGCCAGCAGCCCCCGCGGGACTAGCGGTTTCCAAACGCAGTATTTT	CASSPRGTSGFQTQYF
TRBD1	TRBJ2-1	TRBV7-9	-	TGTGCCAGCAGCTTCCGGGACAGGGGGAACAATGAGCAGTTCTTC	CASSFRDRGNNEQFF
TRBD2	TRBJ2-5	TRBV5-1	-	TGCGCCAGCAGCTTGTTGCGGGGGGGAGAAGAGACCCAGTACTTC	CASSLLRGGEETQYF
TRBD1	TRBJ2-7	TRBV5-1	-	TGCGCCAGCAGCCTCGACAGGGGGAGGACCGAGCAGTACTTC	CASSLDRGRTEQYF
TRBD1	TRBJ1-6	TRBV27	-	TGTGCCAGCAGTCCGGACAGGGTATGGGGATCACCCCTCCACTTT	CASSPDRVWGSPLHF
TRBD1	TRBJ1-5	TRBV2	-	TGTGCCAGCAGCCTGGGGGCAGGGGGACAGCCCCAGCATTTT	CASSLGAGGQPQHF
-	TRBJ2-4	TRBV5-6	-	TGTGCCAGCAGCTTGGGAGGAGGGCAGACTTTGAACATTCAGTACTTC	CASSLGGGQTLNIQYF
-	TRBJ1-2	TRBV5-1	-	TGCGCCAGCAGCGGAAAGGAGGGAGTCTACTATGGCTACACCTTC	CASSGKEGVYYGYTF
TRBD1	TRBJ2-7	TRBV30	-	TGTGCCTGGGGACGACAGGGACCCTACGAGCAGTACTTC	CAWGRQGPYEQYF
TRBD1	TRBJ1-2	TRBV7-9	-	TGTGCCAGCAGCTTAACCGGGACAGCGGCTAACTATGGCTACACCTTC	CASSLTGTAANYGYTF
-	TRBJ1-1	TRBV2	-	TGTGCCAGCAGTACGCTAGGCAATGAAGCTTTCTTT	CASSTLGNEAFF
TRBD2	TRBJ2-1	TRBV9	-	TGTGCCAGCAGCCGGGGGGTTAGCGGGCGGGATGAGCAGTTCTTC	CASSRGVSGRDEQFF
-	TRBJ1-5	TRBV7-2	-	TGTGCCAGCAGCTTAGGGGGCCTTAGCAATCAGCCCCAGCATTTT	CASSLGGLSNQPQHF
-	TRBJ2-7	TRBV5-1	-	TGCGCCAGCAGCTTACAGGGCTACGAGCAGTACTTC	CASSLQGYEQYF
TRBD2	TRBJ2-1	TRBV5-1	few	TGCGCCAGCAGCGTCGGACTAGCGGCGTACAATGAGCAGTTCTTC	CASSVGLAAYNEQFF
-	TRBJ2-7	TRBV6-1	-	TGTGCCAGCCGAAAAGAATACGTCGGGTACGAGCAGTACTTC	CASRKEYVGYEQYF
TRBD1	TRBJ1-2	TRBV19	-	TGTGCCAGTAGGAGAGGACAGGGATATTCAGATGGCTACACCTTC	CASRRGQGYSDGYTF
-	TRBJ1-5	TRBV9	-	TGTGCCAGCAGCGTCTATCCTAGCAATCAGCCCCAGCATTTT	CASSVYPSNQPQHF
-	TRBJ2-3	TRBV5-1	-	TGCGCCAGCAGCCCGACCGGGTGGGGCACAGATACGCAGTATTTT	CASSPTGWGTDTQYF
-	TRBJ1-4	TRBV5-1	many	TGCGCCAGCAGCCGAACGGCAACTAATGAAAAACTGTTTTTT	CASSRTATNEKLFF
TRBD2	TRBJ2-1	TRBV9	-	TGTGCCAGCAGCCCCCGGACTAGCGGGGGGGCTCATGAGCAGTTCTTC	CASSPRTSGGAHEQFF
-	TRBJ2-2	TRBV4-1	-	TGCGCCAGCAGCCAAAACTCCGGGACTGGCAACACCGGGGAGCTGTTTTTT	CASSQNSGTGNTGELFF
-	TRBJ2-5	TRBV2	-	TGTGCCAGCAGTGAGCACGGGGAGAAGGAGGCCCAGTACTTC	CASSEHGEKEAQYF
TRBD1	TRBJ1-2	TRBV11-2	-	TGTGCCAGCAGCAAAACCGGGACAGGGGTTGGCTACACCTTC	CASSKTGTGVGYTF
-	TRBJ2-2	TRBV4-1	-	TGCGCCAGCAGCCAAGATACGGGGATCGGGGAGCTGTTTTTT	CASSQDTGIGELFF
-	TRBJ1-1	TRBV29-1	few	TGCAGCGTGACTGTCGACACTGAAGCTTTCTTT	CSVTVDTEAFF
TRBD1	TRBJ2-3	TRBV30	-	TGTGCCTGGAGTGGACAGGGTGTAGGAACAGATACGCAGTATTTT	CAWSGQGVGTDTQYF
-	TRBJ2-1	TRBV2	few	TGTGCCAGCACCCTAGGGGGATTTGAGCAGTTCTTC	CASTLGGFEQFF